The clone carrying this T cell receptor beta chain appeared a few times. V was clipped by 3 bases and J by 7 bases; unmatched bases: 3. The CDR3 loop spans 14 amino acids. Germline CDR1 and CDR2: SGHVS and FNYEAQ. The data belong to a study of blood T cell repertoires in COVID-19. For the study at large: COVID-19 samples from acute and convalescent phases originated in the United States, Italy and Spain.

As handled by the study authors: Reference gene primer amplification yielded estimated nucleated cell counts. TCRdb keeps only in-frame clones here, not all; method: immunoSEQ multiplex PCR. That table furnishes V, J and clone size, whereas the DNA furnished D and trimming. The sample includes roughly 64,000 clones, roughly 90% of them seen just once. Specimen: peripheral blood. The chain employs TRBV7-6 and TRBJ2-2; 9 bases map to TRBD1. This receptor was taken from a woman of 80 years or more with active COVID-19. CDR3 region: CASSLGQGYGELFF. In nucleotides, the CDR3 is TGTGCCAGCAGCTTGGGACAGGGATACGGGGAGCTGTTTTTT. Full variable domain (missing parts from reference TRBV7-6 and TRBJ2-2): GAGVSQSPRYKVTKRGQDVALRCDPISGHVSLYWYRQALGQGPEFLTYFNYEAQQDKSGLPNDRFSAERPEGSISTLTIQRTEQRDSAMYRCASSLGQGYGELFFGEGSRLTVL.